This note documents a single T cell receptor (beta chain) sequence. Its antigen is unknown. The data originate from a study of radiotherapy plus CTLA-4 blockade in lung cancer. At the level of the study: Objective responses arose in roughly 20% of patients, and roughly 31% experienced disease control. Study results and limitations: Radiotherapy was combined with ipilimumab, and tumor-derived TCR clones then expanded in blood.

Profiling relied on immunoSEQ multiplex PCR, and the TCRdb table lists in-frame clones only, not all of them. The sample gives around 37,000 clones, 70% to 75% of which show up once; about 14% is in the top ten. CDR1 is SGHDT and CDR2 is YYEEEE in the germline V gene. V dropped 0 bases and J dropped 5; count of bases not matched to a gene: 4. This CDR3 is 14 amino acids long. The clonotype originates from a human donor with non-small cell lung cancer that progressed on radiotherapy plus ipilimumab. The V and J genes are TRBV5-6 and TRBJ2-7; 8 nucleotides line up with TRBD1. Sequencing used peripheral blood, obtained from a patient treated with radiotherapy plus ipilimumab. The CDR3 sequence: CASSLGAGGNEQYF. The DNA for the CDR3 is TGTGCCAGCAGCTTGGGAGCAGGGGGCAACGAGCAGTACTTC.